A single sample is the source of the 21 T cell receptor beta chains below, sequenced in a study of blood T cell repertoires in COVID-19. Sequencing was performed with immunoSEQ multiplex PCR; in TCRdb, only in-frame clones are kept and a portion is missing. There are about 260,000 clones in the sample; around 86% occur only once, and around 2% lies in the top ten. Sequenced sample: PBMCs or T cells enriched from blood (not recorded which). Source of these receptors: a woman in her forties or fifties who had recovered from COVID-19.

The genes are TRBV19 and TRBJ1-1; tentatively, D is TRBD1 (6 bases). Germline loops: CDR1 LNHDA, CDR2 SQIVND (reference sequence). The CDR3 is 12 residues long. V lost 6 bases and J lost 5, with 10 bases in between. The CDR3 DNA follows: TGTGCCAGTAGGGACAGCCGAACTGAAGCTTTCTTT. It translates to CASRDSRTEAFF.

CDR3 sequence: CASSQGRGAILTDTQYF. The CDR3 DNA is TGTGCCAGCAGCCAAGGGCGGGGGGCTATCCTCACAGATACGCAGTATTTT. This chain links TRBV3-1 (or the pseudogene TRBV3-2) with TRBJ2-3; 8 bases match TRBD2. J gave up 2 bases and V 1 base, and 8 bases lay outside the gene matches. The CDR3 spans 17 residues. The germline V gene encodes CDR1 LGHDT and CDR2 YNNKEL (reference sequence).

This chain uses TRBV3-1 (or the pseudogene TRBV3-2) with TRBJ1-6; unclear D gene. The CDR3 totals 19 residues. V dropped 4 bases and J dropped 1 base, with 20 bases sitting between them. CDR1 is LGHDT and CDR2 is YNNKEL in the germline V gene (reference sequence). CDR3 bases: TGTGCCAGCAGCCTAGCGGGAAACCAAGTATGGTCCTATAATTCACCCCTCCACTTT. It encodes CASSLAGNQVWSYNSPLHF.

The V call is TRBV6-2 or TRBV6-3, the J call TRBJ2-6; 8 nucleotides line up with TRBD2. With 2 bases clipped from V and 4 bases from J, the junction kept 13 bases outside the gene matches. Germline CDR1 and CDR2: MNHEY and SVGEGT. The CDR3 sequence is 19 residues long. This CDR3 is CASSYDGRAEYTGANVLTF. As DNA, the CDR3 is TGTGCCAGCAGTTACGACGGGAGGGCGGAGTACACCGGGGCCAACGTCCTGACTTTC.

The chain has TRBV6-4 and TRBJ1-4; D not resolved. This CDR3 has 13 residues. Trimming stripped 2 bases from V and 10 bases from J, with 11 bases between. Germline assignment: CDR1 MRHNA and CDR2 SNTAGT. CDR3 amino acids: CASSDRVGRKLFF. CDR3 in DNA: TGTGCCAGCAGTGACAGGGTCGGGAGAAAACTGTTTTTT.

The chain uses TRBV24-1 and TRBJ2-1, with D hard to call. Germline lookup yields CDR1 KGHDR and CDR2 SFDVKD. CDR3 length: 15 amino acids. Trimming removed 9 bases at V and 5 bases at J, with 19 bases between. CDR3 protein: CATGGAGARNNEQFF. The DNA for the CDR3 is TGTGCCACCGGTGGTGCCGGTGCGCGAAACAATGAGCAGTTCTTC.

CDR3 bases: TGTGCCAGCAGCTTAGCCGGGACAGTGGAGACCCAGTACTTC. This gives the protein CASSLAGTVETQYF. This sequence joins TRBV7-9 and TRBJ2-5, with 7 nucleotides matching TRBD1. With V trimmed by 0 bases and J by 5 bases, 3 bases remained unmatched. This CDR3 spans 14 amino acids. Germline V gene lookup returns CDR1 SEHNR and CDR2 FQNEAQ (reference sequence).

The chain uses TRBV4-3 and TRBJ1-2; D might be TRBD1 (6 bases). The CDR3 spans 16 residues. CDR1 LGHNA and CDR2 YSLEER come from the germline V gene. V dropped 0 bases and J dropped 5 bases, with 16 bases sitting between them. CDR3 nucleotide sequence: TGCGCCAGCAGCCAAGAGCTTTTGGACAGCCTATATGGCTACACCTTC. Protein sequence: CASSQELLDSLYGYTF.

V gene TRBV3-1 (or the pseudogene TRBV3-2) combines with J gene TRBJ2-3; D may be TRBD2 (6 bases). V lost 0 bases, J lost 10 bases, and 11 bases lay in between. Germline V CDR1 and CDR2: LGHDT, YNNKEL (reference sequence). This CDR3 comprises 13 residues. CDR3 sequence (DNA): TGTGCCAGCAGCCAAGATCGGGAGAGTCCGCAGTATTTT. As protein: CASSQDRESPQYF.

This chain joins TRBV13 and TRBJ2-7; 9 nucleotides align to TRBD2. The V gene's germline CDR1 is PRHDT and CDR2 FYEKMQ (reference sequence). The CDR3 extends over 15 amino acids. V was pared by 4 bases and J by 3 bases, with 7 bases of the junction left unmatched. The CDR3 spells CASSYRTSAVYEQYF. The CDR3 DNA sequence: TGTGCCAGCAGCTATAGGACTAGCGCCGTCTACGAGCAGTACTTC.

This chain links TRBV29-1 with TRBJ1-1; the D gene is possibly TRBD1 (5 bases). The V gene lost 4 bases and the J gene lost 7 bases, with 13 bases spanning the gap. The CDR3 consists of 12 residues. Per the germline V gene, CDR1 is SQVTM and CDR2 is ANQGSEA. The CDR3 loop is CSVGGGGIEAFF. In DNA form, the CDR3 reads TGCAGCGTTGGGGGGGGAGGCATTGAAGCTTTCTTT.

This clone was detected only a few times. The chain employs TRBV25-1 and TRBJ1-1, with D uncertain. CDR3 size: 14 residues. Germline CDR1 and CDR2: MGHDK and SYGVNS. V was pared by 4 bases and J by 4 bases, with 13 bases between. The CDR3 nucleotides are TGTGCCAGCAGTGTCTCGGCGGGGAGCACTGAAGCTTTCTTT. This translates into CASSVSAGSTEAFF.

This chain connects TRBV24-1 to TRBJ2-5; 7 nucleotides align to TRBD2. The J segment lost 3 bases and the V segment lost 2 bases, leaving 8 bases of the junction unmatched. The germline V gene has CDR1 KGHDR and CDR2 SFDVKD. The CDR3 has 16 amino acids. The CDR3 is CATSDSGREGEETQYF. In nucleotides, the CDR3 is TGTGCCACCAGTGATTCTGGCAGGGAGGGTGAAGAGACCCAGTACTTC.

J is TRBJ1-1 and V is TRBV19; 7 bases are a match to TRBD1. The CDR3 loop spans 13 amino acids. CDR1 is LNHDA, CDR2 SQIVND, per germline (reference sequence). The J segment lost 4 bases and the V segment lost 6 bases, leaving 5 bases of the junction unmatched. The CDR3 reads CASSTTGTTEAFF. The DNA of the CDR3 is TGTGCCAGTAGCACGACAGGGACCACTGAAGCTTTCTTT.

V gene TRBV4-3 combines with J gene TRBJ1-2, with TRBD1 matching over 8 bases. CDR3 length: 15 amino acids. CDR1 and CDR2 from the germline V gene are LGHNA and YSLEER. The V and J ends lost 4 bases and 4 bases, in that order; junction bases with no gene match: 8. The CDR3 here is CASSLEQTGAYGYTF. For the CDR3, the DNA is TGCGCCAGCAGCCTAGAACAGACAGGGGCCTATGGCTACACCTTC.

The rearrangement joins TRBV11-3 to TRBJ1-1, with D maybe TRBD1 (5 bases). The CDR3 is 17 residues long. The germline V and J ends were trimmed by 2 bases and 4 bases, with 20 bases remaining between them. Per germline, CDR1 SGHNT and CDR2 YENEEA. In nucleotides, the CDR3 is TGTGCCAGCAGCTTATCTGGCTGGGGCCGTCTCCCCACTGAAGCTTTCTTT. This gives the protein CASSLSGWGRLPTEAFF.

The chain has TRBV4-3 and TRBJ2-7, with TRBD2 matching 13 bases. With 1 base clipped from V and 1 base from J, the junction kept 4 bases outside the gene matches. Looked up from germline, CDR1 is LGHNA and CDR2 is YSLEER. This CDR3 contains 17 residues. The CDR3 is CASSQGTSGGLSYEQYF. Here the CDR3 DNA reads TGCGCCAGCAGCCAAGGGACTAGCGGGGGTCTGTCCTACGAGCAGTACTTC.

DNA of the CDR3: TGCAGTGGGACAGGGCTTGGCTACACCTTC. Amino acid sequence: CSGTGLGYTF. This chain joins TRBV20-1 and TRBJ1-2; 8 bases match TRBD1. CDR3 length: 10 amino acids. Germline CDR1 reads DFQATT; CDR2 reads SNEGSKA (reference sequence). The junction had 2 bases not matched to a gene; V was cut back by 7 bases and J by 7 bases.

This sequence joins TRBV5-4 and TRBJ1-1, with D maybe TRBD1 (6 bases). The V end was cut by 5 bases, the J end by 5 bases, with 16 bases between. This CDR3 comprises 14 residues. Per germline, CDR1 SGHNT and CDR2 YYREEE (reference sequence). The CDR3 here is CASRVTGQATEAFF. The CDR3 DNA reads TGTGCCAGCAGAGTGACAGGCCAGGCGACTGAAGCTTTCTTT.

There are a few counts of this clone. The chain employs TRBV4-2 and TRBJ2-5; the match to TRBD2 covers 9 bases. There are 16 residues in the CDR3. The germline V gene encodes CDR1 LGHNA and CDR2 YNFKEQ. V lost 4 bases, J lost 5 bases, and 11 bases stayed unmatched. The CDR3 here is CASSPGAGGMGETQYF. The CDR3 region has the DNA TGTGCCAGCAGCCCCGGGGCGGGAGGGATGGGGGAGACCCAGTACTTC.

The V gene is TRBV27, the J gene TRBJ2-7; 10 positions match TRBD2. This CDR3 is 15 amino acids long. Germline V gene lookup returns CDR1 MNHEY and CDR2 SMNVEV (reference sequence). Trimming cost V 5 bases and J 0 bases; bases outside gene matches: 4. CDR3: CASSRSGRSSYEQYF. CDR3 DNA: TGTGCCAGCAGTCGTAGCGGGAGGAGCTCCTACGAGCAGTACTTC.